The sequence of this T cell receptor (beta chain) was determined in a study of T cell responses to AZD1222 COVID-19 vaccine. Points from the study as a whole: The number of AZD1222 recipients seropositive at baseline was only 6 or 7.

Assay used: immunoSEQ multiplex PCR; TCRdb lists only in-frame clones, some missing. The sample lists over 110,000 clones; more than 85% were seen once. Turning to this clone: Antigen unknown.

The CDR3 covers 13 residues. Germline V gives CDR1 SNHLY, CDR2 FYNNEI. Trimming left V 7 bases short and J 0 bases short, with 6 bases between. The source of this sequence is an adult in good health. The rearrangement joins TRBV2 to TRBJ2-2; D remains unclear. The starting material was peripheral blood, obtained on day 0 of AZD1222 vaccination. CDR3 nucleotides: TGTGCCAGCAAATCCTCGAACACCGGGGAGCTGTTTTTT. Amino acids: CASKSSNTGELFF.